The rows below give T cell receptor beta chains drawn from one sample of a study of control samples from healthy donors and cancer patients. Data came from immunoSEQ multiplex PCR; TCRdb stores just in-frame clones and leaves some out. In the table there are approximately 46,000 clones, roughly nine tenths of which are singletons. Sequencing was carried out using PBMCs. These receptors came from a man aged 25-45 years with colorectal cancer. Both conserved end residues are part of each CDR3. Fields, in order: V gene, J gene, D gene, clone size, CDR3 DNA, CDR3 protein. A D gene is named only where the DNA matches it firmly. Size tells how often a clone was seen (once, few, many) or the class of an expanded clone, and some rows leave it out.

TRBV27	TRBJ1-5	NA	NA	TGTGCCAGCAGTTTATCGACGGGGAGGAATCAGCCCCAGCATTTT	CASSLSTGRNQPQHF
TRBV10-3	TRBJ2-7	TRBD1	NA	TGTGCCATCAGTGAGTCGGGACAGGGTCGCACCTACGAGCAGTACTTC	CAISESGQGRTYEQYF
TRBV29-1	TRBJ2-3	TRBD1	NA	TGCAGCGTTGCCCCACCGGGACAGGTAGATACGCAGTATTTT	CSVAPPGQVDTQYF
TRBV3-1/TRBV3-2	TRBJ1-1	NA	NA	TGTGCCAGCAGCCAAATTTCGAACACTGAAGCTTTCTTT	CASSQISNTEAFF
TRBV30	TRBJ2-7	NA	NA	TGTGCCTGGGGTGGGAAGGGGTTCGAGCAGTACTTC	CAWGGKGFEQYF
TRBV6-1	TRBJ1-6	TRBD1	NA	TGTGCCAGCAGTGACAGGGGGAATTCACCCCTCCACTTT	CASSDRGNSPLHF
TRBV7-9	TRBJ2-3	TRBD2	NA	TGTGCCAGCAGCTTATATACTAGCGGTAGCACAGATACGCAGTATTTT	CASSLYTSGSTDTQYF
TRBV5-4	TRBJ2-5	NA	NA	TGTGCCAGCAGCTTCCTAGCGAACCAAGAGACCCAGTACTTC	CASSFLANQETQYF
TRBV9	TRBJ1-1	NA	NA	TGTGCCAGCAGCGTAACATTGAGCACTGAAGCTTTCTTT	CASSVTLSTEAFF
TRBV6-5	TRBJ1-1	TRBD1	NA	TGTGCCAGCAGCCCAAAGACAGGGAGGGCTTTCTTT	CASSPKTGRAFF
TRBV10-3	TRBJ1-4	TRBD1	NA	TGTGCCACCGCCATAACAGGGGGGAACCCAGCAACTAATGAAAAACTGTTTTTT	CATAITGGNPATNEKLFF
TRBV9	TRBJ2-2	TRBD1	NA	TGTGCCAGCAGCGTTAAAGCGTCGACAGGGTGGGGCACCGGGGAGCTGTTTTTT	CASSVKASTGWGTGELFF
TRBV10-3	TRBJ2-2	TRBD2	NA	TGTGCCACCCGACTAGCGGGGGGCCTGAACACCGGGGAGCTGTTTTTT	CATRLAGGLNTGELFF
TRBV5-1	TRBJ1-1	TRBD1	NA	TGCGCCAGCAGCTTGCAACAGGGGGCATGGACTGAAGCTTTCTTT	CASSLQQGAWTEAFF
TRBV6-5	TRBJ1-1	NA	NA	TGTGCCAGCAGTTACTCGAGGGGGACCGCTGAAGCTTTCTTT	CASSYSRGTAEAFF
TRBV27	TRBJ1-1	NA	NA	TGTGCCAGCAGACAAATTCCGTTTATCGGGGCCGAGGGGGAAGCTTTCTTT	CASRQIPFIGAEGEAFF
TRBV5-4	TRBJ2-1	NA	NA	TGTGCCAGCAGCTTCGTGACCTACAATGAGCAGTTCTTC	CASSFVTYNEQFF
TRBV9	TRBJ2-2	NA	NA	TGTGCCAGCAGCGTTGCGGGGTCCGGGGAGCTGTTTTTT	CASSVAGSGELFF
TRBV7-9	TRBJ2-3	NA	NA	TGTGCCAGCAGCTTAGAAGGGCTTACTAGCACAGATACGCAGTATTTT	CASSLEGLTSTDTQYF
TRBV14	TRBJ2-5	TRBD1	NA	TGTGCCAGCAGCGCAGGACAGGGGGTAGGAGAGACCCAGTACTTC	CASSAGQGVGETQYF
TRBV5-1	TRBJ1-1	NA	NA	TGCGCCAGCAGACTCGTTTCGTCGAACACTGAAGCTTTCTTT	CASRLVSSNTEAFF
TRBV18	TRBJ1-1	NA	once	TGTGCCAGCTCACCACTCCTCGGGGAAGCTTTCTTT	CASSPLLGEAFF
TRBV5-4	TRBJ1-2	NA	NA	TGTGCCAGCAGCTTGCAGGATGGCTACACCTTC	CASSLQDGYTF
TRBV5-4	TRBJ1-1	TRBD1	NA	TGTGCCAGCAGCTTGGCAGGGGGCAGGACTGAAGCTTTCTTT	CASSLAGGRTEAFF
TRBV27	TRBJ2-7	TRBD2	NA	TGTGCCAGCAGTTCCTCTCGGGGGGGGTTCTACGAGCAGTACTTC	CASSSSRGGFYEQYF
TRBV11-2	TRBJ1-5	TRBD1	NA	TGTGCCAGCAGCTCGACAGGGGGCCTACAGCCCCAGCATTTT	CASSSTGGLQPQHF
TRBV4-3	TRBJ2-7	NA	NA	TGCGCCAGCAGCCAAGCGGCTAGCGCTTCCTACGAGCAGTACTTC	CASSQAASASYEQYF
TRBV10-3	TRBJ1-6	NA	NA	TGTGCCATCAGTTCCCTTGCACGGGAGACCTATAATTCACCCCTCCACTTT	CAISSLARETYNSPLHF
TRBV6-5	TRBJ2-5	NA	NA	TGTGCCACCCTATTGGTTGGTGGCACCAAAGAGACCCAGTACTTC	CATLLVGGTKETQYF
TRBV3-1/TRBV3-2	TRBJ1-2	NA	NA	TGTGCCAGCAGCCAAGATGCGGGGTTCGCAGGGGTTAACTATGGCTACACCTTC	CASSQDAGFAGVNYGYTF
TRBV6-5	TRBJ2-4	NA	NA	TGTGCCAGCAATTACAGGGACCTAGGCAAAAACATTCAGTACTTC	CASNYRDLGKNIQYF
TRBV11-2	TRBJ2-3	NA	NA	TGTGCCAGCAGCTTAAGGTTAGGTAGCACAGATACGCAGTATTTT	CASSLRLGSTDTQYF
TRBV18	TRBJ1-1	NA	NA	TGTGCCAGCTCACCTTCAGGTGACACTGAAGCTTTCTTT	CASSPSGDTEAFF
TRBV2	TRBJ2-2	NA	NA	TGTGCCAGCAGTGATGTCCGGCTTCGGAACACCGGGGAGCTGTTTTTT	CASSDVRLRNTGELFF
TRBV4-2	TRBJ1-1	NA	NA	TGTGCCAGCAGCCAAAGGACAACCAACACTGAAGCTTTCTTT	CASSQRTTNTEAFF
TRBV4-2	TRBJ2-3	NA	NA	TGTGCCAGCAGCCAACGAACCGGAGCCCTCCAGCCAGATACGCAGTATTTT	CASSQRTGALQPDTQYF
TRBV5-5	TRBJ1-2	NA	NA	TGTGCCAGCAGTCCCGATACTAACTATGGCTACACCTTC	CASSPDTNYGYTF
TRBV19	TRBJ2-3	TRBD2	NA	TGTGCCAGTAGTCCCATAGCGGGGGGGCGAGTAAGCTTGGATACGCAGTATTTT	CASSPIAGGRVSLDTQYF
TRBV27	TRBJ2-1	TRBD2	NA	TGTGCCAGCAAGGGACTAGGCCACTACAATGAGCAGTTCTTC	CASKGLGHYNEQFF
TRBV19	TRBJ2-3	TRBD2	NA	TGTGCCAGTAGTACCCCCCTGGCTAGCGGGGGGCTATACCGCACAGATACGCAGTATTTT	CASSTPLASGGLYRTDTQYF
TRBV6-2/TRBV6-3	TRBJ1-3	TRBD1	NA	TGTGCCAGCAGCCGACGAGGGACAGCTAATGGAAACACCATATATTTT	CASSRRGTANGNTIYF
TRBV19	TRBJ2-2	NA	NA	TGTGCCAGTAAGCCAGGGACAAACACCGGGGAGCTGTTTTTT	CASKPGTNTGELFF
TRBV19	TRBJ2-1	NA	few	TGTGCCAGTAGTATAGCCCCCAGGGTAAATGAGCAGTTCTTC	CASSIAPRVNEQFF
TRBV2	TRBJ1-1	NA	NA	TGTGCCAGCAGTGAAGGTATATGGAGGGACACTTTCTTT	CASSEGIWRDTFF
TRBV25-1	TRBJ2-5	NA	NA	TGTGCCAGCAGTGGGGACGGTAACCAAGAGACCCAGTACTTC	CASSGDGNQETQYF
TRBV10-2	TRBJ1-1	NA	NA	TGCGCCAGCAGTGAAACTCTCGGGGGCACTGAAGCTTTCTTT	CASSETLGGTEAFF